The 18 T cell receptor beta chains in this list originate from one sample, sequenced in a study of T cell responses to AZD1222 COVID-19 vaccine. The repertoire was sequenced with immunoSEQ multiplex PCR; TCRdb's copy has only in-frame clones and lacks some. This sample carries under 200,000 clones, roughly 90% of them seen once, and the ten largest clones take around 5.2%. The sample was peripheral blood, taken on day 0 of AZD1222 vaccination. The receptors were gathered from an adult in good health.

The rearrangement uses TRBV5-4 and TRBJ2-2; the D gene is possibly TRBD1 (5 bases). From germline, CDR1 is SGHNT and CDR2 YYREEE (reference sequence). The CDR3 covers 15 residues. The V end lost 4 bases, the J end lost 6 bases, and 16 bases lay between the germline ends. In DNA, the CDR3 is TGTGCCAGCAGCATGCCCCAGGGATTAGCCGGGGAGCTGTTTTTT. Protein product: CASSMPQGLAGELFF.

In DNA, the CDR3 is TGCGCCAGCAGCTGGCGGGGGGAGAATACGCAGTATTTT. Protein: CASSWRGENTQYF. The chain couples TRBV5-1 to TRBJ2-3; 8 bases align to TRBD2. From germline, CDR1 is SGHRS and CDR2 YFSETQ. V shed 3 bases and J 7 bases; nucleotides not matched to a gene: 4. The CDR3 runs to 13 residues.

V and J are TRBV15 and TRBJ2-7; TRBD1 might be the D (5 bases). V was shortened by 2 bases and J by 0 bases, with 8 bases between the two germline ends. The CDR3 runs 14 residues. The germline V gene has CDR1 LNHNV and CDR2 YYDKDF (reference sequence). The CDR3 sequence is CATSRQGSSYEQYF. As DNA, the CDR3 is TGTGCCACCAGCAGACAGGGCAGCTCCTACGAGCAGTACTTC.

The chain recombines TRBV9 with TRBJ1-2, with D possibly being TRBD1 (6 bases). V lost 4 bases and J lost 8, with 21 bases in between. The CDR3 is 15 amino acids. In germline, CDR1 is SGDLS, CDR2 YYNGEE. The CDR3 DNA reads TGTGCCAGCAGCCCGACGACAGGCCGCAATTCGGGCTACACCTTC. Translation gives CASSPTTGRNSGYTF.

V is TRBV6-6 and J is TRBJ2-1; TRBD2 aligns across 15 bases. The CDR3 runs to 21 residues. Germline CDR1 and CDR2: MNHNY and SVGAGI (reference sequence). J was trimmed by 7 bases and V by 5 bases; bases with no gene match: 21. DNA of the CDR3: TGTGCCAGCAGTCCACGCCGAGGGACTAGCGGGGGGCCCAAAGGTCGGAATGAGCAGTTCTTC. As protein: CASSPRRGTSGGPKGRNEQFF.

The chain uses TRBV5-1 and TRBJ2-1, with a possible D match to TRBD1 (6 bases). The CDR3 is 16 amino acids. V lost 3 bases and J lost 1, with 14 bases in between. Germline CDR1 SGHRS, CDR2 YFSETQ. For the CDR3, the DNA is TGCGCCAGCAGCTGGGGGCTAGGAGGTTCCTACAATGAGCAGTTCTTC. This sequence encodes CASSWGLGGSYNEQFF.

V is TRBV7-2 and J is TRBJ2-1; 7 nucleotides agree with TRBD1. The CDR3 spans 14 residues. V shed 2 bases and J 5 bases; nucleotides not matched to a gene: 3. The V gene's germline CDR1 is SGHTA and CDR2 FQGNSA. CDR3: CASSLTGEHNEQFF. The CDR3 DNA reads as TGTGCCAGCAGCTTAACAGGGGAGCACAATGAGCAGTTCTTC.

The V gene is TRBV9, the J gene TRBJ2-3; perhaps TRBD1 as D (5 bases). The CDR3 is 14 amino acids. V was pared by 0 bases and J by 5 bases, with 10 bases between. Germline CDR1 reads SGDLS; CDR2 reads YYNGEE. The CDR3 nucleotides read TGTGCCAGCAGCGTAGACAGGATGGAAGATACGCAGTATTTT. This encodes CASSVDRMEDTQYF.

The J gene is TRBJ1-5, the V gene TRBV7-9; D is possibly TRBD1 (5 bases). CDR3 length equals 14 residues. V was shortened by 5 bases and J by 3 bases, with 11 bases between the two germline ends. CDR1 and CDR2 (germline): SEHNR, FQNEAQ (reference sequence). The DNA of the CDR3 is TGTGCCAGCAGCCCGGGGCAAGCCAATCAGCCCCAGCATTTT. The encoded protein is CASSPGQANQPQHF.

This chain links TRBV3-1 (or the pseudogene TRBV3-2) with TRBJ1-6; no definite D call. Trimming left V 2 bases short and J 7 bases short, with 9 bases between. The CDR3 sequence is 14 residues long. Germline CDR1 is LGHDT and CDR2 is YNNKEL (reference sequence). DNA of the CDR3: TGTGCCAGCAGCCAACTTCAGGAGAATTCACCCCTCCACTTT. This codes for CASSQLQENSPLHF.

A word on this clone: A junction boundary mismatches the germline segment, possibly from a read error. The V and J genes are TRBV5-4 and TRBJ1-1, with D possibly TRBD1 on 5 matching bases. In germline, CDR1 is SGHNT, CDR2 YYREEE (reference sequence). The CDR3 contains 11 residues. Written as DNA, the CDR3 is TGCCGTGTTGCCAGGGACACTGAAGCTTTCTTT. Protein: CRVARDTEAFF.

V usage is TRBV7-2 and J usage is TRBJ2-7; D might be TRBD2 (6 bases). This CDR3 has 17 residues. The V and J ends lost 1 base and 4 bases respectively, with 20 bases between them. The germline V gene encodes CDR1 SGHTA and CDR2 FQGNSA. The CDR3 protein is CASSLVGGRTANYEQYF. The CDR3 nucleotides read TGTGCCAGCAGCTTAGTAGGAGGGAGGACGGCCAATTACGAGCAGTACTTC.

Comment on this clone: This sample also contains other DNA sequences that code for the same CDR3. The rearrangement joins TRBV30 to TRBJ1-5, with D possibly TRBD1 on 5 matching bases. Looked up from germline, CDR1 is GTSNPN and CDR2 is SVGIG (reference sequence). CDR3 length: 12 residues. Trimming left V 1 base short and J 7 bases short, with 8 bases between. The CDR3 DNA is TGTGCCTGGAGTGGAGGGGAACAGCCCCAGCATTTT. Its translation: CAWSGGEQPQHF.

This chain joins TRBV28 and TRBJ2-7, with TRBD2 matching over 12 bases. The trim removed 7 bases at V and 3 bases at J, leaving 10 bases unmatched. Germline V CDR1 and CDR2: MDHEN, SYDVKM. The CDR3 consists of 16 residues. CDR3 DNA sequence: TGTGCCAGCACCCGACAGACTAGCGGGAGTATCTACGAGCAGTACTTC. Translated, it gives CASTRQTSGSIYEQYF.

The gene calls are TRBV19 and TRBJ2-1; possible D gene TRBD2, 6 bases. This CDR3 contains 16 residues. Germline V CDR1 and CDR2: LNHDA, SQIVND (reference sequence). Trimming removed 0 bases at V and 7 bases at J, with 16 bases between. The CDR3 loop is CASSIDFGTSSNEQFF. The CDR3 DNA is TGTGCCAGTAGTATAGATTTCGGTACTAGCAGTAATGAGCAGTTCTTC.

This rearrangement joins TRBV7-7 to TRBJ2-1, with D perhaps matching TRBD2 (5 bases). Germline CDR1 SSHAT, CDR2 FNYEAQ (reference sequence). V was clipped by 5 bases and J by 8 bases, with 19 bases between them. The CDR3 spans 15 residues. The CDR3: CASSPGINVGHEQFF. Written as DNA, the CDR3 is TGTGCCAGCAGCCCGGGGATAAACGTGGGTCATGAGCAGTTCTTC.

The V gene is TRBV9, the J gene TRBJ2-1, with 11 bases fitting TRBD2. V was clipped by 2 bases and J by 7 bases; unmatched bases: 2. The germline V gene has CDR1 SGDLS and CDR2 YYNGEE. The CDR3 runs to 14 residues. The CDR3 nucleotides are TGTGCCAGCAGCGTCGTAGCGGGGGGGAATGAGCAGTTCTTC. Amino acids: CASSVVAGGNEQFF.

This chain connects TRBV3-1 (or the pseudogene TRBV3-2) to TRBJ2-5, with TRBD2 matching over 9 bases. This CDR3 contains 15 residues. Germline lookup yields CDR1 LGHDT and CDR2 YNNKEL (reference sequence). J gave up 2 bases and V 4 bases, and 5 bases lay outside the gene matches. The CDR3 here is CASSLAAGGQETQYF. The CDR3 nucleotides are TGTGCCAGCAGCCTGGCTGCGGGGGGGCAAGAGACCCAGTACTTC.